One sample yielded the 25 T cell receptor beta chains listed below, sequenced in a study of T cell repertoires in cytomegalovirus infection. From the reads, TCRdb called clonotypes with MiXCR, one entry per CDR3 protein. The sample lists about 310,000 distinct CDR3 sequences; 15% to 20% were seen once. Sample: PBMCs. Receptors originate from a human donor in good health (CMV status not recorded). Some clones in this sample may be carry-over from other donors' samples.

This clonotype was found a few times. The V gene is TRBV28, the J gene TRBJ2-7; D is unclear. The V gene lost 1 base and the J gene lost 0 bases, with 7 bases spanning the gap. Germline V CDR1 and CDR2: MDHEN, SYDVKM. The CDR3 is 14 amino acids. The CDR3 bases are TGTGCCAGCAGTTTATCCAGCCTCTCCTACGAGCAGTACTTC. Encoded protein: CASSLSSLSYEQYF.

This clonotype was detected a few times. This rearrangement joins TRBV7-3 to TRBJ2-5; D is possibly TRBD2 (7 bases). The V end was cut by 5 bases, the J end by 4 bases, with 17 bases between. The CDR3 has 15 residues. Germline loops: CDR1 SGHTA, CDR2 FQGTGA. The CDR3 loop is CASSVGGGSVETQYF. CDR3 sequence (DNA): TGTGCCAGCAGCGTGGGCGGGGGCAGTGTAGAGACCCAGTACTTC.

In this sample, this clonotype turned up many times. The chain links TRBV7-2 to TRBJ2-1; 9 nucleotides agree with TRBD1. Germline V gene data show CDR1 as SGHTA and CDR2 as FQGNSA. The V segment lost 5 bases and the J segment 3 bases; nucleotides outside the gene matches: 5. CDR3 length: 15 residues. CDR3 nucleotides: TGTGCCAGCAGCCTACAGGGGGCGGACTACAATGAGCAGTTCTTC. It encodes CASSLQGADYNEQFF.

This clonotype was detected ten times or more. The rearrangement joins TRBV7-8 to TRBJ2-3; D uncertain. CDR3 length equals 16 residues. V was clipped by 2 bases and J by 2 bases, with 14 bases between them. Per germline, CDR1 SGHVS and CDR2 FQNEAQ. DNA for the CDR3: TGTGCCAGCAGCTTATACCCTAACGTTCCCACAGATACGCAGTATTTT. This codes for CASSLYPNVPTDTQYF.

The chain joins TRBV5-1 to TRBJ2-7; possibly TRBD1 for D (6 bases). The ends were cut back, 0 bases at V and 3 bases at J, with 10 bases in the middle. Germline assignment: CDR1 SGHRS and CDR2 YFSETQ. This CDR3 spans 14 amino acids. CDR3 DNA: TGCGCCAGCAGCTTGGTACAGGGAAACTACGAGCAGTACTTC. It yields the protein CASSLVQGNYEQYF.

V usage is TRBV6-5 and J usage is TRBJ2-5; 7 bases agree with TRBD1. The V gene end was trimmed by 5 bases and the J gene end by 2 bases; junction bases not matched to a gene: 5. Germline values: CDR1 MNHEY, CDR2 SVGAGI. CDR3 length equals 14 residues. The CDR3 DNA follows: TGTGCCAGCAGTGAACGACAGGGACAAGAGACCCAGTACTTC. As protein: CASSERQGQETQYF.

This chain uses TRBV6-8 with TRBJ1-5; TRBD1 might be the D (6 bases). The CDR3 totals 13 residues. V dropped 6 bases and J dropped 2 bases, with 8 bases sitting between them. Germline V lookup: CDR1 MNHGY, CDR2 SAAAGT. This CDR3 reads CASRSGGNQPQHF. In DNA form, the CDR3 reads TGTGCCAGCAGGTCAGGGGGCAATCAGCCCCAGCATTTT.

There are a few counts of this clonotype. V usage is TRBV10-3 and J usage is TRBJ2-1; possible D gene TRBD2, 5 bases. The germline V and J ends were trimmed by 2 bases and 1 base, with 9 bases remaining between them. Germline CDR1 is ENHRY and CDR2 is SYGVKD. There are 15 residues in the CDR3. The CDR3 spells CAISETRGSYNEQFF. The CDR3 DNA follows: TGTGCCATCAGTGAGACTAGAGGGTCCTACAATGAGCAGTTCTTC.

Many counts were recorded for this clonotype. This chain joins TRBV7-2 and TRBJ1-5; D gene ambiguous. V gave up 1 base and J gave up 6 bases, with 16 bases separating them. The V gene's germline CDR1 is SGHTA and CDR2 FQGNSA. The CDR3 length is 16 residues. The CDR3 region is CASSLDPVTVGQPQHF. In DNA, the CDR3 is TGTGCCAGCAGCTTAGACCCAGTGACGGTTGGTCAGCCCCAGCATTTT.

This clonotype was detected a few times. DNA for the CDR3: TGTGCCAGTAGTATAGTACTGGGGGGAGCCACTGAAGCTTTCTTT. This translates into CASSIVLGGATEAFF. The rearrangement links TRBV19 to TRBJ1-1; a possible D gene is TRBD1 (5 bases). The CDR3 loop spans 15 amino acids. V lost 1 base and J lost 4, with 13 bases in between. The germline CDR1 and CDR2 sequences are LNHDA and SQIVND (reference sequence).

The sample holds a few counts of this clonotype. This chain connects TRBV20-1 to TRBJ1-6; no firm D call. Germline CDR1 is DFQATT and CDR2 is SNEGSKA (reference sequence). The CDR3 length is 14 residues. V was pared by 7 bases and J by 0 bases, with 10 bases between. The CDR3 nucleotides are TGCAGTGTCACCAAGGGCTCCTATAATTCACCCCTCCACTTT. It translates to CSVTKGSYNSPLHF.

This clonotype was seen a handful of times. The rearrangement links TRBV6-5 to TRBJ2-2, with D perhaps matching TRBD1 (6 bases). Trimming took off 5 bases at V and 3 bases at J, with 13 bases between the two ends. The CDR3 consists of 15 residues. The germline V gene has CDR1 MNHEY and CDR2 SVGAGI. The CDR3 loop is CASSVRDRHTGELFF. In nucleotides, the CDR3 is TGTGCCAGCAGTGTACGAGACAGGCACACCGGGGAGCTGTTTTTT.

Ten or more counts support this clonotype. In nucleotides, the CDR3 is TGTGCCAGCAGCTTATACGGATCCAGAAGTGTAAACATTCAGTACTTC. This sequence encodes CASSLYGSRSVNIQYF. This rearrangement joins TRBV7-2 to TRBJ2-4; D is undetermined. The CDR3 is made up of 16 amino acids. The V end lost 2 bases, the J end lost 6 bases, and 17 bases lay between the germline ends. Per the germline V gene, CDR1 is SGHTA and CDR2 is FQGNSA.

CDR3 nucleotides: TGTGCCAGCAGGGGGAAGACTAGCGTAGAGACCCAGTACTTC. Amino acids: CASRGKTSVETQYF. This sequence joins TRBV7-2 and TRBJ2-5, with 8 bases that match TRBD2. The CDR3 loop spans 14 amino acids. Germline values: CDR1 SGHTA, CDR2 FQGNSA. Unmatched junction bases numbered 7, after V lost 6 bases and J lost 4 bases.

This chain uses TRBV24-1 with TRBJ2-3; D unclear. Germline V CDR1 and CDR2: KGHDR, SFDVKD. The CDR3 is made up of 19 amino acids. The germline V and J ends were trimmed by 3 bases and 2 bases, with 23 bases remaining between them. The CDR3 here is CATSDGKVLGWGYTDTQYF. CDR3 coding DNA: TGTGCCACCAGTGATGGGAAAGTACTGGGGTGGGGATACACAGATACGCAGTATTTT.

V is TRBV6-5 and J is TRBJ2-5, with 7 positions matching TRBD2. CDR1 and CDR2 from the germline V gene are MNHEY and SVGAGI. V was clipped by 9 bases and J by 4 bases; unmatched bases: 11. The length of the CDR3 is 14 residues. The CDR3 DNA is TGTGCCAGTAGAGGGACTATCGTCGGAGAGACCCAGTACTTC. It codes for CASRGTIVGETQYF.

This clonotype was counted at least ten times. The chain is built from TRBV7-3 and TRBJ1-6, with 9 bases identical to TRBD1. The germline V gene encodes CDR1 SGHTA and CDR2 FQGTGA. CDR3 length: 16 amino acids. Losses at the gene ends were 0 bases for V and 10 bases for J; bases not matched to a gene: 7. CDR3 sequence reads: CASSLTPGQGGSPLHF. The CDR3 DNA follows: TGTGCCAGCAGCTTAACCCCGGGACAGGGTGGATCACCCCTCCACTTT.

Ten or more counts support this clonotype. The chain uses TRBV7-2 and TRBJ1-5; D remains ambiguous. Trimming shortened V by 1 base and J by 0 bases, and 7 bases separated the two germline ends. The germline V gene encodes CDR1 SGHTA and CDR2 FQGNSA. The CDR3 spans 15 residues. Here the CDR3 DNA reads TGTGCCAGCAGCTTAGTATCCGGTAGCAATCAGCCCCAGCATTTT. It is translated as CASSLVSGSNQPQHF.

This clonotype was seen more than once but under ten times. The chain links TRBV20-1 to TRBJ2-1; TRBD2 agrees at 7 bases. Germline assignment: CDR1 DFQATT and CDR2 SNEGSKA (reference sequence). The CDR3 spans 14 residues. The CDR3 here is CSIRRDYSPNEQFF. The DNA of the CDR3 is TGCAGCATAAGGAGGGACTATTCGCCCAATGAGCAGTTCTTC.

This clonotype has a count of ten or more. This chain uses TRBV7-2 with TRBJ2-5; D gene unclear. This CDR3 spans 14 amino acids. Per the germline V gene, CDR1 is SGHTA and CDR2 is FQGNSA. The V end lost 5 bases, the J end lost 0 bases, and 10 bases lay between the germline ends. Here the CDR3 DNA reads TGTGCCAGCAGCCCCGAGTGGCACCAAGAGACCCAGTACTTC. As protein: CASSPEWHQETQYF.

This sequence joins TRBV28 and TRBJ1-1; 8 bases are a match to TRBD1. The germline CDR1 and CDR2 sequences are MDHEN and SYDVKM. This CDR3 region has 17 residues. Trimming cost V 4 bases and J 1 base; bases outside gene matches: 11. CDR3 sequence reads: CASSSTGTGWSNTEAFF. In nucleotides, the CDR3 is TGTGCCAGCAGTTCCACCGGGACAGGCTGGTCGAACACTGAAGCTTTCTTT.

This clonotype was detected a few times. The chain employs TRBV12-3 or TRBV12-4 and TRBJ1-2; the D is unclear. The CDR3 has 14 amino acids. The V end lost 2 bases, the J end lost 6 bases, and 13 bases lay between the germline ends. The CDR3 DNA is TGTGCCAGCAGTTTACAGGTCCTACAACATGGCTACACCTTC. It encodes CASSLQVLQHGYTF.

This clonotype was seen ten or more times. The rearrangement links TRBV7-2 to TRBJ2-3; D might be TRBD2 (5 bases). There are 13 residues in the CDR3. Germline V gene data show CDR1 as SGHTA and CDR2 as FQGNSA. The V end lost 4 bases, the J end lost 6 bases, and 11 bases lay between the germline ends. The CDR3 spells CASSSNRGDTQYF. In DNA, the CDR3 is TGTGCCAGCAGCTCTAACCGAGGGGATACGCAGTATTTT. The entire variable domain, with the rest obtained from reference TRBV7-2 and TRBJ2-3, is as follows: GAGVSQSPSNKVTEKGKDVELRCDPISGHTALYWYRQSLGQGLEFLIYFQGNSAPDKSGLPSDRFSAERTGGSVSTLTIQRTQQEDSAVYLCASSSNRGDTQYFGPGTRLTVL.

On this clonotype itself: One end of the junction varies from germline; a read error may be responsible. The chain carries TRBV5-6 and TRBJ2-7, with 9 bases fitting TRBD1. Germline V gene data show CDR1 as SGHDT and CDR2 as YYEEEE. The CDR3 has 11 residues. CDR3 sequence: CASSRQGGGVF. CDR3 in DNA: TGTGCCAGCAGCCGACAGGGGGGAGGTGTATTC.

The V gene is TRBV20-1, the J gene TRBJ2-3; perhaps TRBD2 as D (5 bases). V was clipped by 4 bases and J by 4 bases, with 21 bases between them. Germline V gene lookup returns CDR1 DFQATT and CDR2 SNEGSKA (reference sequence). The CDR3 loop spans 16 amino acids. This chain's CDR3 is CSANVTHGEGADTQYF. CDR3 in DNA: TGCAGTGCTAACGTTACTCACGGAGAGGGAGCAGATACGCAGTATTTT.